The rows below give T cell receptor beta chains drawn from one sample of a study of CD8+ T cells in alopecia areata. Produced via immunoSEQ multiplex PCR; TCRdb's table is partial and in-frame only. The sample yields approximately 200,000 clones, 43% seen once. The sequencing used CD4+ T cells sorted from blood, collected at roughly week 38, from a patient treated with tofacitinib. These receptors were taken from a human donor with alopecia areata. CDR3s include the opening cysteine and the closing phenylalanine or tryptophan. The D gene is left open where the match is weak. Size values are once, few and many counts, or a class for expanded clones, and some rows have none.

d_gene | j_gene | abundance | v_gene | CDR3nt | CDR3aa
NA | TRBJ2-5 | NA | TRBV7-2 | TGTGCCAGCAGCTTAGGGATGGGACTGGGGACCCAGTACTTC | CASSLGMGLGTQYF
TRBD1 | TRBJ1-2 | many | TRBV7-2 | TGTGCCAGCAGCCTAGGGGGCGCCGCCTATGGCTACACCTTC | CASSLGGAAYGYTF
TRBD1 | TRBJ2-7 | NA | TRBV29-1 | TGCAGCGGCGGGACAGGGCGGCACGAGCAGTACTTC | CSGGTGRHEQYF
NA | TRBJ2-7 | few | TRBV2 | TGTGCCAGCAGTCGGGCCGGGATGTCCGAGCAGTACTTC | CASSRAGMSEQYF
TRBD2 | TRBJ2-5 | few | TRBV7-9 | TGTGCCAGCAGCACCGGACTAGCCCAAAAGGGGGAGACCCAGTACTTC | CASSTGLAQKGETQYF
NA | TRBJ2-4 | NA | TRBV30 | TGTGCCTGGAGTAGATTCGAGCTAGCCAAAAACATTCAGTACTTC | CAWSRFELAKNIQYF
NA | TRBJ2-7 | NA | TRBV29-1 | TGCAGCGTTGAAGGTTTGGGGTCCGAGCAGTACTTC | CSVEGLGSEQYF
NA | TRBJ2-7 | NA | TRBV7-2 | TGTGCCAGCAGCTTAGTACGGGACGAGAGGTACGAGCAGTACTTC | CASSLVRDERYEQYF
NA | TRBJ2-7 | few | TRBV2 | TGTGCCAGCAACCCACCCCTAGAGATCGAGCAGTACTTC | CASNPPLEIEQYF
NA | TRBJ2-3 | few | TRBV7-3 | TGTGCCAGCAGCTTAGCTGGTAGCACAGATACGCAGTATTTT | CASSLAGSTDTQYF
NA | TRBJ2-2 | NA | TRBV29-1 | TGCAGCGTTGGGATCGGACGCACCGGGGAGCTGTTTTTT | CSVGIGRTGELFF
TRBD2 | TRBJ2-3 | NA | TRBV28 | TGTGCCAGCGGCACTCGGTACCAGCGGGAGATGAGAGATACGCAGTATTTT | CASGTRYQREMRDTQYF
TRBD1 | TRBJ2-5 | few | TRBV7-2 | TGTGCCAGCAGCGGGGGGACAGGGAGGCGCCAAGAGACCCAGTACTTC | CASSGGTGRRQETQYF
NA | TRBJ2-7 | NA | TRBV20-1 | TGCAGTGCTGCCGACCCATACGAGCAGTACTTC | CSAADPYEQYF
NA | TRBJ1-1 | few | TRBV4-2 | TGTGCCAGCAGCCAAGATCTAAGGACGCAGGATTTCTTT | CASSQDLRTQDFF
NA | TRBJ2-1 | NA | TRBV29-1 | TGCAGCGTCGCCGCCGGACGTGAGCAGTTCTTC | CSVAAGREQFF
TRBD2 | TRBJ2-5 | NA | TRBV4-2 | TGTGCCAGCAGCCGTTCGCTAGCGGACCAAGAGACCCAGTACTTC | CASSRSLADQETQYF